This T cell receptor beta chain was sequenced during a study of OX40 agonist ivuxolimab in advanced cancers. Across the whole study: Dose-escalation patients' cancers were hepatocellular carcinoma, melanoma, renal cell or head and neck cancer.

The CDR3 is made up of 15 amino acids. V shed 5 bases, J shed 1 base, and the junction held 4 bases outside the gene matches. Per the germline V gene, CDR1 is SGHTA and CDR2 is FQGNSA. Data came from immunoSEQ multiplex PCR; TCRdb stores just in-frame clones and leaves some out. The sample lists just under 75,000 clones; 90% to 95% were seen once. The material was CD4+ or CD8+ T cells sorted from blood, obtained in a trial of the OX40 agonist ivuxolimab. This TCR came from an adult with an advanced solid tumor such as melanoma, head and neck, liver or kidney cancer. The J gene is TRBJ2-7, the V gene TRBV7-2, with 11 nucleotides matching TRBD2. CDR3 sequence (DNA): TGTGCCAGCAGCCCAAGGACTAGCGGGTCCTACGAGCAGTACTTC. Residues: CASSPRTSGSYEQYF.